These 13 T cell receptor beta chains were sequenced from one sample in a study of beta chain features in type 1 diabetes. Reverse transcribing all isolated RNA meant expressed TCRB transcripts were sequenced. Profiling relied on immunoSEQ multiplex PCR, and the TCRdb table lists in-frame clones only, not all of them. The sample consists of fewer than 350,000 clones, around 7.3% of them appearing once. The sample taken for sequencing was central memory CD4+ T cells from blood. Every receptor here comes from a woman under 30 in good health.

The chain uses TRBV5-1 and TRBJ2-1; D possibly corresponds to TRBD2 (5 bases). There are 15 residues in the CDR3. CDR1 SGHRS and CDR2 YFSETQ come from the germline V gene. V lost 2 bases and J lost 4, with 13 bases in between. The CDR3 here is CASSLAAKLYNEQFF. The DNA of the CDR3 is TGCGCCAGCAGCTTAGCGGCGAAGTTGTACAATGAGCAGTTCTTC.

The chain is built from TRBV7-2 and TRBJ2-7; 7 nucleotides match TRBD2. J lost 5 bases, V lost 0 bases, and 1 base had no gene match. Germline V lookup: CDR1 SGHTA, CDR2 FQGNSA. This CDR3 is 13 amino acids long. This CDR3 reads CASSLAAGDEQYV. CDR3 coding DNA: TGTGCCAGCAGCTTAGCGGCGGGGGACGAGCAGTACGTC.

The chain uses TRBV10-3 and TRBJ2-1, with 15 nucleotides matching TRBD2. The germline V gene encodes CDR1 ENHRY and CDR2 SYGVKD. This CDR3 has 16 residues. Losses at the gene ends were 6 bases for V and 5 bases for J; bases not matched to a gene: 5. CDR3 protein: CAIRPGLAGGNNEQFF. The DNA for the CDR3 is TGTGCCATCAGGCCCGGACTAGCGGGAGGGAACAATGAGCAGTTCTTC.

This clone was seen ten or more times. The chain couples TRBV7-6 to TRBJ2-5; the match to TRBD2 covers 8 bases. Germline CDR1 is SGHVS and CDR2 is FNYEAQ. The CDR3 extends over 15 amino acids. The V gene end was trimmed by 5 bases and the J gene end by 5 bases; junction bases not matched to a gene: 10. The CDR3 DNA reads as TGTGCCAGCAGCCCATCCGGGGGGGCATGGGAGACCCAGTACTTC. Protein: CASSPSGGAWETQYF.

The rearrangement joins TRBV10-3 to TRBJ2-1, with D perhaps matching TRBD1 (5 bases). Germline V gene lookup returns CDR1 ENHRY and CDR2 SYGVKD. The germline V and J ends were trimmed by 4 bases and 7 bases, with 5 bases remaining between them. This CDR3 contains 11 residues. CDR3 region: CAISAGNEQFF. In DNA form, the CDR3 reads TGTGCCATCAGTGCAGGGAATGAGCAGTTCTTC.

The rearrangement links TRBV5-6 to TRBJ1-2; weak D call: TRBD1 (6 bases). Germline CDR1 reads SGHDT; CDR2 reads YYEEEE. Trimming cost V 4 bases and J 5 bases, with 15 bases left between them. The CDR3 consists of 14 residues. The DNA of the CDR3 is TGTGCCAGCAGCGTAGCCCGACAGGATTATGGCTACACCTTC. Translating it yields CASSVARQDYGYTF.

This clone was detected ten times or more. The chain has TRBV13 and TRBJ2-7; possibly TRBD2 for D (5 bases). CDR3 length equals 15 residues. Germline CDR1 reads PRHDT; CDR2 reads FYEKMQ (reference sequence). Trimming pared 5 bases from V and 2 bases from J, leaving 16 bases between. CDR3 in amino acids: CASSPWTGKTYEQYF. Written as DNA, the CDR3 is TGTGCCAGCAGCCCCTGGACGGGAAAGACCTACGAGCAGTACTTC.

The chain uses TRBV28 and TRBJ1-5, with a possible D match to TRBD1 (6 bases). The V and J ends lost 2 bases and 3 bases respectively, with 11 bases between them. Germline V gene lookup returns CDR1 MDHEN and CDR2 SYDVKM. The length of the CDR3 is 15 residues. CDR3 in amino acids: CASSLEDSNNQPQHF. The CDR3 DNA follows: TGTGCCAGCAGTTTAGAGGACAGCAACAATCAGCCCCAGCATTTT.

This clone has just a few counts. This chain connects TRBV5-1 to TRBJ2-3; 9 bases map to TRBD2. The V segment lost 5 bases and the J segment 4 bases; nucleotides outside the gene matches: 14. The length of the CDR3 is 17 residues. Germline values: CDR1 SGHRS, CDR2 YFSETQ. This CDR3 reads CASRYGGLTSGSDTQYF. The CDR3 coding sequence is TGCGCCAGCAGATACGGGGGCCTGACTAGCGGCTCAGATACGCAGTATTTT.

V is TRBV18 and J is TRBJ2-5; no reliable D call. The CDR3 is made up of 14 amino acids. Looked up from germline, CDR1 is KGHSH and CDR2 is LQKENI. Trimming left V 3 bases short and J 5 bases short, with 13 bases between. This chain's CDR3 is CASSPPSALETQYF. In DNA form, the CDR3 reads TGTGCCAGCTCACCTCCCTCGGCCCTGGAGACCCAGTACTTC.

As concerns this clone: The sample carries other DNA sequences with the same CDR3. The chain is built from TRBV5-4 and TRBJ2-1, with 7 nucleotides matching TRBD2. CDR1 and CDR2 (germline): SGHNT, YYREEE (reference sequence). This CDR3 spans 15 amino acids. J gave up 0 bases and V 0 bases, and 0 bases lay outside the gene matches. The CDR3 nucleotides are TGTGCCAGCAGCTTGGGCGGGAGCTCCTACAATGAGCAGTTCTTC. Amino acids: CASSLGGSSYNEQFF.

This clone was recorded a few times. The chain is built from TRBV7-2 and TRBJ1-2; D not certain. Germline CDR1 and CDR2: SGHTA and FQGNSA. Trimming shortened V by 5 bases and J by 1 base, and 5 bases separated the two germline ends. This CDR3 region has 12 residues. CDR3 nucleotide sequence: TGTGCCAGCAGCCCAGTTAACTATGGCTACACCTTC. It encodes CASSPVNYGYTF.

Comments on this clone: Within the sample, other DNA sequences also encode this same CDR3. V and J are TRBV11-2 and TRBJ2-3; no firm D call. The CDR3 is made up of 15 amino acids. V was cut by 1 base and J by 1 base, with 9 bases left in between. Germline loops: CDR1 SGHAT, CDR2 FQNNGV. CDR3 loop: CASSLGLEGTDTQYF. The DNA of the CDR3 is TGTGCCAGCAGCTTAGGGTTGGAAGGCACAGATACGCAGTATTTT.